This is a list of T cell receptor beta chains from one sample in a study of blood T cell repertoires in COVID-19. Assay: immunoSEQ multiplex PCR; the TCRdb copy retains only in-frame clones and omits some. The repertoire has roughly 250,000 clones, about nine tenths of them found once; the top ten carry about 6%. Sequenced input: PBMCs or T cells enriched from blood (not recorded which). The receptors derive from a woman under 40 with acute COVID-19. Both conserved end residues are part of each CDR3. The order of the fields is J gene, D gene, V gene, clone size, CDR3 protein, CDR3 DNA. A D gene is named only where the DNA matches it firmly. Clone size appears in some rows only: once, few, many, or a class for an expanded clone.

J: TRBJ1-5
D: TRBD1
V: TRBV28
size: few
CDR3: CASSLGQGGNQPQHF
DNA: TGTGCCAGCAGTTTGGGACAGGGGGGCAATCAGCCCCAGCATTTT

J: TRBJ2-1
D: -
V: TRBV18
size: -
CDR3: CASSRGLEDEQFF
DNA: TGTGCCAGCTCACGTGGGTTGGAGGATGAGCAGTTCTTC

J: TRBJ2-1
D: -
V: TRBV6-5
size: -
CDR3: CASSRDRNSYNEQFF
DNA: TGTGCCAGCAGCCGAGACAGGAATTCCTACAATGAGCAGTTCTTC

J: TRBJ1-6
D: TRBD1
V: TRBV6-5
size: -
CDR3: CASSYAGTGGSSPLHF
DNA: TGTGCCAGCAGTTATGCCGGGACAGGGGGCAGTTCACCCCTCCACTTT

J: TRBJ2-1
D: -
V: TRBV18
size: -
CDR3: CASSPPGANEQFF
DNA: TGTGCCAGCTCACCACCAGGGGCCAATGAGCAGTTCTTC

J: TRBJ2-3
D: TRBD2
V: TRBV7-6
size: -
CDR3: CASSLGSGSSTDTQYF
DNA: TGTGCCAGCAGCTTAGGAAGCGGGAGTAGCACAGATACGCAGTATTTT

J: TRBJ2-1
D: TRBD2
V: TRBV5-1
size: -
CDR3: CASSTGIAGGGYNEQFF
DNA: TGCGCCAGCAGCACCGGGATAGCGGGAGGAGGTTACAATGAGCAGTTCTTC

J: TRBJ1-3
D: TRBD1
V: TRBV9
size: -
CDR3: CASSPRAQGVGNTIYF
DNA: TGTGCCAGCAGCCCCAGGGCACAGGGGGTTGGAAACACCATATATTTT

J: TRBJ2-7
D: -
V: TRBV27
size: -
CDR3: CASSLSPPTGSSYEQYF
DNA: TGTGCCAGCAGTTTATCCCCCCCGACAGGCAGCTCCTACGAGCAGTACTTC

J: TRBJ1-4
D: TRBD1
V: TRBV7-2
size: -
CDR3: CASSQDRGHEKLFF
DNA: TGTGCCAGCAGCCAGGACAGGGGACATGAAAAACTGTTTTTT

J: TRBJ2-1
D: TRBD2
V: TRBV5-4
size: -
CDR3: CASSLAAGGYNEQFF
DNA: TGTGCCAGCAGCTTGGCAGCGGGGGGCTACAATGAGCAGTTCTTC

J: TRBJ2-7
D: TRBD1
V: TRBV7-9
size: -
CDR3: CASSTGGPTEQYF
DNA: TGTGCCAGCAGCACAGGGGGCCCCACCGAGCAGTACTTC

J: TRBJ2-5
D: -
V: TRBV30
size: -
CDR3: CAWSVLTGSQETQYF
DNA: TGTGCCTGGAGTGTACTCACGGGGTCCCAAGAGACCCAGTACTTC

J: TRBJ1-2
D: -
V: TRBV3-1/TRBV3-2
size: -
CDR3: CASSHQGQSGYGYTF
DNA: TGTGCCAGCAGCCACCAGGGACAATCTGGGTATGGCTACACCTTC

J: TRBJ2-5
D: -
V: TRBV14
size: once
CDR3: CASSQDGLLPQETQYF
DNA: TGTGCCAGCAGCCAAGATGGACTGCTCCCCCAAGAGACCCAGTACTTC

J: TRBJ2-3
D: TRBD2
V: TRBV5-1
size: -
CDR3: CASSTSGTDTQYF
DNA: TGCGCCAGCAGCACTAGCGGCACAGATACGCAGTATTTT

J: TRBJ1-5
D: -
V: TRBV7-6
size: -
CDR3: CASSLQGSNQPQHF
DNA: TGTGCCAGCAGCTTACAGGGAAGCAATCAGCCCCAGCATTTT

J: TRBJ1-6
D: -
V: TRBV11-2
size: -
CDR3: CASSLDQGSGSPLHF
DNA: TGTGCCAGCAGCTTAGACCAGGGGTCGGGTTCACCCCTCCACTTT

J: TRBJ1-2
D: -
V: TRBV5-4
size: -
CDR3: CASSLSQGRDYGYTF
DNA: TGTGCCAGCAGCTTGAGCCAGGGGAGGGATTATGGCTACACCTTC

J: TRBJ2-1
D: -
V: TRBV20-1
size: -
CDR3: CSANARVQFF
DNA: TGCAGTGCCAACGCGCGTGTGCAGTTCTTC

J: TRBJ2-3
D: TRBD2
V: TRBV20-1
size: -
CDR3: CSASARGAGVPDTQYF
DNA: TGCAGTGCTAGTGCGAGGGGAGCGGGAGTGCCAGATACGCAGTATTTT

J: TRBJ2-3
D: -
V: TRBV10-3
size: -
CDR3: CATGGPSTDTQYF
DNA: TGTGCCACCGGCGGCCCTAGCACAGATACGCAGTATTTT

J: TRBJ1-2
D: -
V: TRBV27
size: few
CDR3: CASSLGGRLDGYTF
DNA: TGTGCCAGCAGTTTGGGAGGGAGATTGGATGGCTACACCTTC

J: TRBJ1-1
D: TRBD1
V: TRBV5-4
size: -
CDR3: CASSFLQGALNTEAFF
DNA: TGTGCCAGCAGCTTTCTGCAGGGGGCGTTGAACACTGAAGCTTTCTTT

J: TRBJ1-4
D: -
V: TRBV30
size: -
CDR3: CAWGPRINEKLFF
DNA: TGTGCCTGGGGACCGAGAATTAATGAAAAACTGTTTTTT

J: TRBJ1-2
D: TRBD1
V: TRBV7-9
size: -
CDR3: CASSPFSGTGDGYTF
DNA: TGTGCCAGCAGCCCCTTTTCCGGGACAGGGGATGGCTACACCTTC

J: TRBJ1-2
D: -
V: TRBV7-9
size: -
CDR3: CASSWGGGDPPNYGYTF
DNA: TGTGCCAGCAGTTGGGGTGGGGGGGACCCTCCTAACTATGGCTACACCTTC

J: TRBJ2-7
D: -
V: TRBV3-1/TRBV3-2
size: -
CDR3: CASSQEGGSYEQYF
DNA: TGTGCCAGCAGCCAAGAGGGGGGCTCCTACGAGCAGTACTTC

J: TRBJ1-4
D: TRBD1
V: TRBV7-9
size: -
CDR3: CASSLVPGQGRTNEKLFF
DNA: TGTGCCAGCAGCTTAGTCCCGGGACAGGGAAGGACTAATGAAAAACTGTTTTTT

J: TRBJ1-5
D: -
V: TRBV1
size: -
CDR3: CTSSLQTGSNQPQHF
DNA: TGCACCAGCAGCCTCCAGACGGGAAGCAATCAGCCCCAGCATTTT

J: TRBJ2-7
D: -
V: TRBV2
size: -
CDR3: CASSDGSYEQYF
DNA: TGTGCCAGCAGTGACGGGTCCTACGAGCAGTACTTC

J: TRBJ1-1
D: TRBD1
V: TRBV2
size: once
CDR3: CASRTRQGSGAFF
DNA: TGTGCCAGCAGGACAAGACAGGGGTCTGGAGCTTTCTTT

J: TRBJ2-7
D: -
V: TRBV27
size: once
CDR3: CASSSHSTGEQYF
DNA: TGTGCCAGCAGTTCCCACTCGACAGGCGAGCAGTACTTC

J: TRBJ1-5
D: TRBD1
V: TRBV2
size: once
CDR3: CASSGQGSNQPQHF
DNA: TGTGCCAGCAGTGGACAGGGTAGCAATCAGCCCCAGCATTTT

J: TRBJ1-6
D: -
V: TRBV28
size: -
CDR3: CASTTWGDNSPLHF
DNA: TGTGCCAGCACCACCTGGGGGGATAATTCACCCCTCCACTTT

J: TRBJ1-1
D: TRBD1
V: TRBV5-4
size: -
CDR3: CASSQLPGGSEAFF
DNA: TGTGCCAGCAGCCAACTTCCAGGGGGGTCTGAAGCTTTCTTT

J: TRBJ1-5
D: TRBD1
V: TRBV2
size: -
CDR3: CASSETGSTGWPQHF
DNA: TGTGCCAGCAGTGAAACCGGGTCGACAGGGTGGCCCCAGCATTTT

J: TRBJ2-1
D: TRBD2
V: TRBV6-5
size: -
CDR3: CLIAGVSNEQFF
DNA: TGCCTAATAGCGGGAGTGAGCAATGAGCAGTTCTTC

J: TRBJ1-3
D: TRBD1
V: TRBV15
size: -
CDR3: CATSRDHAGGPRNTIYF
DNA: TGTGCCACCAGCAGAGATCATGCAGGGGGCCCACGGAACACCATATATTTT

J: TRBJ1-1
D: -
V: TRBV7-3
size: -
CDR3: CASSRSGMNTEAFF
DNA: TGTGCCAGCAGCCGATCGGGTATGAACACTGAAGCTTTCTTT

J: TRBJ2-2
D: -
V: TRBV25-1
size: -
CDR3: CASSAYYTGELFF
DNA: TGTGCCAGCAGTGCGTATTACACCGGGGAGCTGTTTTTT

J: TRBJ2-3
D: TRBD2
V: TRBV5-1
size: -
CDR3: CASSPKVERGFVYF
DNA: TGCGCCAGCAGCCCGAAAGTTGAGCGGGGGTTCGTTTATTTT

J: TRBJ2-1
D: TRBD2
V: TRBV11-2
size: few
CDR3: CASRPGGGHEQFF
DNA: TGTGCCAGCAGACCCGGGGGGGGTCATGAGCAGTTCTTC

J: TRBJ2-2
D: -
V: TRBV28
size: -
CDR3: CASSLTYGGANTGELFF
DNA: TGTGCCAGCAGTTTAACCTACGGGGGTGCGAACACCGGGGAGCTGTTTTTT

J: TRBJ1-3
D: -
V: TRBV10-3
size: -
CDR3: CAISEGGTGNTIYF
DNA: TGTGCCATCAGTGAGGGAGGAACTGGAAACACCATATATTTT

J: TRBJ2-7
D: TRBD1
V: TRBV18
size: -
CDR3: CASSTDRDHSYEQYF
DNA: TGTGCCAGCTCAACGGACAGGGACCACTCCTACGAGCAGTACTTC

J: TRBJ2-5
D: -
V: TRBV28
size: -
CDR3: CASSWAETQYF
DNA: TGTGCCAGCAGTTGGGCTGAGACCCAGTACTTC

J: TRBJ1-2
D: -
V: TRBV9
size: once
CDR3: CASRTGVYGYTF
DNA: TGTGCCAGCAGGACAGGAGTCTATGGCTACACCTTC

J: TRBJ1-5
D: -
V: TRBV12-3/TRBV12-4
size: -
CDR3: CASSLNSNQPQHF
DNA: TGTGCCAGCAGTTTAAACAGTAATCAGCCCCAGCATTTT

J: TRBJ1-4
D: -
V: TRBV28
size: once
CDR3: CASSGSRLFF
DNA: TGTGCCAGCAGTGGCAGCAGGCTGTTTTTT

J: TRBJ1-2
D: TRBD1
V: TRBV28
size: once
CDR3: CASSLSGQYPNYGYTF
DNA: TGTGCCAGCAGTTTATCGGGACAGTACCCTAACTATGGCTACACCTTC

J: TRBJ1-4
D: -
V: TRBV28
size: -
CDR3: CASMVLGEGEKLFF
DNA: TGTGCCAGCATGGTGTTGGGGGAGGGTGAAAAACTGTTTTTT

J: TRBJ1-1
D: -
V: TRBV29-1
size: -
CDR3: CSGHVGTEAFF
DNA: TGCAGCGGTCATGTCGGCACTGAAGCTTTCTTT